This entry concerns a single T cell receptor beta chain. Adults between roughly 18 and 100 years of age took part from 24 US areas. Per the study methods: Amplification of reference gene primers was used by the study to estimate nucleated cell counts. Sequencing used immunoSEQ multiplex PCR; TCRdb keeps in-frame clones, though not all of them. V, J and clone size are those of that table, while D and trimming were read from the DNA. The data hold 300,000 to 400,000 clones, with over 90% observed a single time. The data originate from a study of blood T cell repertoires in COVID-19. Study at large: From the United States, Italy and Spain came samples of acute and convalescent COVID-19.

After removal of 4 bases from V and 7 bases from J, the junction contained 7 bases not matched to a gene. Germline CDR1 LGHDT, CDR2 YNNKEL (reference sequence). This CDR3 region has 13 residues. The receptor was isolated from a young woman who had been exposed to COVID-19. Sequencing was performed on PBMCs or T cells enriched from blood (not recorded which). The chain combines TRBV3-1 (or the pseudogene TRBV3-2) with TRBJ2-7; 7 bases are a match to TRBD2. The CDR3 sequence: CASSLPGTTEQYF. The CDR3 DNA reads as TGTGCCAGCAGCCTACCTGGGACTACGGAGCAGTACTTC.